This TCR beta chain stems from a study of blood T cell repertoires in COVID-19. The CDR3 consists of 15 residues. The repertoire was sequenced with immunoSEQ multiplex PCR; TCRdb's copy has only in-frame clones and lacks some. The sample holds 88,000 or so clones; approximately 89% are singletons and the top ten take around 2.1%. The sequencing sample was made of peripheral blood. The receptor's source is a man aged 45-60 years with acute or convalescent COVID-19. The chain combines TRBV1 with TRBJ2-7; the table assigns TRBD1, which was not confirmed against the DNA. TRBV1 is listed as a pseudogene. The CDR3 loop is CTSSQGQGTTHEQYF. In DNA, the CDR3 is TGCACCAGCAGCCAAGGACAGGGGACCACCCACGAGCAGTACTTC.